A selection of T cell receptor beta chains follows, all from one sample in a study of blood T cells in healthy people across ages. TCRdb analysed the 5' RACE reads with MiXCR anew, one entry per CDR3 protein. The sample holds about 1,400,000 distinct CDR3 sequences; roughly 40% are singletons and the top ten take 7.9%. Sequenced input: blood. These receptors came from a woman aged 18-30 years in good health. CDR3s include the opening cysteine and the closing phenylalanine or tryptophan. The D gene is left open where the match is weak. Clone sizes are given selectively: once, few, many, or a class where the clone is expanded.

CDR3 protein: CASSQVLSSGQVHEQYF
CDR3 DNA: TGTGCCAGCAGCCAAGTACTCTCATCCGGACAGGTCCACGAGCAGTACTTC
clone size: few
D gene: TRBD1
J gene: TRBJ2-7
V gene: TRBV3-1

CDR3 protein: CASSRTDPSTGNIQYF
CDR3 DNA: TGTGCCAGCAGCCGGACAGACCCTTCGACCGGAAACATTCAGTACTTC
clone size: few
D gene: -
J gene: TRBJ2-4
V gene: TRBV7-9

CDR3 protein: CASSEDRTNYEQYF
CDR3 DNA: TGTGCCAGCAGCGAAGACAGGACGAATTACGAGCAGTACTTC
clone size: -
D gene: -
J gene: TRBJ2-7
V gene: TRBV6-1

CDR3 protein: CASSAGESYNEQFF
CDR3 DNA: TGTGCCAGCAGTGCGGGGGAGTCCTACAATGAGCAGTTCTTC
clone size: -
D gene: TRBD2
J gene: TRBJ2-1
V gene: TRBV12-3/TRBV12-4

CDR3 protein: CSAPQSGSNQPQHF
CDR3 DNA: TGCAGTGCCCCACAGAGCGGTAGCAATCAGCCCCAGCATTTT
clone size: few
D gene: -
J gene: TRBJ1-5
V gene: TRBV20-1

CDR3 protein: CASSPSPGEIRYEQYF
CDR3 DNA: TGTGCCAGCAGCCCCTCCCCGGGGGAAATCCGGTACGAGCAGTACTTC
clone size: -
D gene: -
J gene: TRBJ2-7
V gene: TRBV2

CDR3 protein: CASSSPGQNNEKLFF
CDR3 DNA: TGTGCCAGCAGCTCCCCGGGACAGAATAATGAAAAACTGTTTTTT
clone size: few
D gene: TRBD1
J gene: TRBJ1-4
V gene: TRBV11-2

CDR3 protein: CSAREGTGGKYNYGYTF
CDR3 DNA: TGCAGTGCTAGAGAGGGTACAGGGGGAAAGTATAACTATGGCTACACCTTC
clone size: -
D gene: TRBD1
J gene: TRBJ1-2
V gene: TRBV20-1

CDR3 protein: CASRGKGWDYGYTF
CDR3 DNA: TGTGCCAGCAGGGGAAAGGGGTGGGACTATGGCTACACCTTC
clone size: -
D gene: -
J gene: TRBJ1-2
V gene: TRBV6-1

CDR3 protein: CASSPLDYQETQYF
CDR3 DNA: TGTGCCAGCAGTCCCCTGGACTACCAAGAGACCCAGTACTTC
clone size: -
D gene: -
J gene: TRBJ2-5
V gene: TRBV2

CDR3 protein: CAPGGGGREQFF
CDR3 DNA: TGTGCCCCCGGGGGGGGCGGTAGGGAGCAGTTCTTC
clone size: -
D gene: TRBD2
J gene: TRBJ2-1
V gene: TRBV7-9

CDR3 protein: CASKNGGRNTGELFF
CDR3 DNA: TGTGCCAGCAAAAACGGGGGGAGGAACACCGGGGAGCTGTTTTTT
clone size: few
D gene: TRBD2
J gene: TRBJ2-2
V gene: TRBV28

CDR3 protein: CASTSKWAYEQYF
CDR3 DNA: TGTGCCAGCACCTCAAAGTGGGCTTACGAGCAGTACTTC
clone size: few
D gene: -
J gene: TRBJ2-7
V gene: TRBV6-1

CDR3 protein: CASSLAAAGRPLDTF
CDR3 DNA: TGTGCCAGCAGCTTAGCGGCGGCGGGGCGACCGCTCGACACCTTC
clone size: -
D gene: -
J gene: TRBJ1-2
V gene: TRBV7-2

CDR3 protein: CASSLSGYHEQYF
CDR3 DNA: TGTGCCAGCAGTTTATCAGGGTACCACGAGCAGTACTTC
clone size: -
D gene: -
J gene: TRBJ2-7
V gene: TRBV28

CDR3 protein: CASSVATSRTYNEQYF
CDR3 DNA: TGTGCCAGCAGCGTCGCCACTAGCAGAACCTACAATGAGCAGTACTTC
clone size: -
D gene: -
J gene: TRBJ2-7
V gene: TRBV9

CDR3 protein: CASSTRTESTNEKLFF
CDR3 DNA: TGCGCCAGCAGCACCCGGACAGAGTCAACTAATGAAAAACTGTTTTTT
clone size: -
D gene: -
J gene: TRBJ1-4
V gene: TRBV4-1

CDR3 protein: CASSLKQREGHEQYF
CDR3 DNA: TGTGCCAGCAGTTTAAAGCAGCGGGAAGGCCACGAGCAGTACTTC
clone size: few
D gene: TRBD2
J gene: TRBJ2-7
V gene: TRBV12-3/TRBV12-4

CDR3 protein: CASSLDYRNYGYTF
CDR3 DNA: TGCGCCAGCAGCTTGGATTACAGGAACTATGGCTACACCTTC
clone size: -
D gene: -
J gene: TRBJ1-2
V gene: TRBV5-1

CDR3 protein: CASSWPGTDTQYF
CDR3 DNA: TGTGCCAGCAGTTGGCCTGGCACAGATACGCAGTATTTT
clone size: few
D gene: -
J gene: TRBJ2-3
V gene: TRBV12-3/TRBV12-4

CDR3 protein: CSVAYRMNTEAFF
CDR3 DNA: TGCAGCGTTGCGTACAGAATGAACACTGAAGCTTTCTTT
clone size: -
D gene: -
J gene: TRBJ1-1
V gene: TRBV29-1

CDR3 protein: CASSRGSGRGDYEQYF
CDR3 DNA: TGCGCCAGCAGCCGAGGCTCGGGACGGGGAGATTACGAGCAGTACTTC
clone size: few
D gene: -
J gene: TRBJ2-7
V gene: TRBV4-1

CDR3 protein: CAWSVIAGRAYEQYF
CDR3 DNA: TGTGCCTGGAGTGTTATCGCGGGGAGGGCCTACGAGCAGTACTTC
clone size: few
D gene: TRBD2
J gene: TRBJ2-7
V gene: TRBV30

CDR3 protein: CAWTSVNEQYF
CDR3 DNA: TGTGCCTGGACTAGCGTTAACGAGCAGTACTTC
clone size: few
D gene: -
J gene: TRBJ2-7
V gene: TRBV30

CDR3 protein: CASMTGTGGYEQYF
CDR3 DNA: TGTGCCAGCATGACCGGGACAGGGGGCTACGAGCAGTACTTC
clone size: few
D gene: TRBD1
J gene: TRBJ2-7
V gene: TRBV18

CDR3 protein: CASSLVGLEKNIQYF
CDR3 DNA: TGTGCCAGCAGCTTAGTTGGGTTGGAGAAAAACATTCAGTACTTC
clone size: few
D gene: -
J gene: TRBJ2-4
V gene: TRBV7-9

CDR3 protein: CASSQAPGGNEQFF
CDR3 DNA: TGCGCCAGCAGCCAGGCCCCCGGGGGGAATGAGCAGTTCTTC
clone size: few
D gene: TRBD2
J gene: TRBJ2-1
V gene: TRBV4-1

CDR3 protein: CASSLGRTGGGDTQYF
CDR3 DNA: TGTGCCAGCAGCTTAGGCAGGACAGGGGGCGGAGATACGCAGTATTTT
clone size: -
D gene: TRBD1
J gene: TRBJ2-3
V gene: TRBV7-2

CDR3 protein: CTPGQTNTEAFF
CDR3 DNA: TGCACCCCCGGACAGACCAACACTGAAGCTTTCTTT
clone size: once
D gene: -
J gene: TRBJ1-1
V gene: TRBV20-1

CDR3 protein: CASSLTTSGANVLTF
CDR3 DNA: TGTGCCAGCAGCCTTACGACTTCAGGGGCCAACGTCCTGACTTTC
clone size: -
D gene: -
J gene: TRBJ2-6
V gene: TRBV6-1

CDR3 protein: CASSQDGNQPYEQYF
CDR3 DNA: TGCGCCAGCAGCCAAGACGGCAACCAACCCTACGAGCAGTACTTC
clone size: -
D gene: -
J gene: TRBJ2-7
V gene: TRBV4-1

CDR3 protein: CASSLGFLTSPQETQYF
CDR3 DNA: TGTGCCAGCAGCTTAGGCTTCCTAACTAGCCCGCAAGAGACCCAGTACTTC
clone size: -
D gene: -
J gene: TRBJ2-5
V gene: TRBV7-8

CDR3 protein: CSAGTSGERTDTQYF
CDR3 DNA: TGCAGTGCCGGGACTAGCGGGGAACGGACAGATACGCAGTATTTT
clone size: few
D gene: TRBD2
J gene: TRBJ2-3
V gene: TRBV20-1

CDR3 protein: CASSPRVGGKETQYF
CDR3 DNA: TGTGCCAGCAGTCCTAGAGTCGGGGGTAAAGAGACCCAGTACTTC
clone size: few
D gene: -
J gene: TRBJ2-5
V gene: TRBV12-3/TRBV12-4

CDR3 protein: CSVGEGNSPLHF
CDR3 DNA: TGCAGCGTTGGGGAGGGGAATTCACCCCTCCACTTT
clone size: -
D gene: -
J gene: TRBJ1-6
V gene: TRBV29-1

CDR3 protein: CASSQAGRNTYEQYF
CDR3 DNA: TGTGCCAGCAGCCAAGCGGGTCGCAACACCTACGAGCAGTACTTC
clone size: -
D gene: -
J gene: TRBJ2-7
V gene: TRBV14

CDR3 protein: CSVSSAGGETQYF
CDR3 DNA: TGCAGTGTCTCTTCGGCAGGGGGTGAGACCCAGTACTTC
clone size: few
D gene: TRBD1
J gene: TRBJ2-5
V gene: TRBV20-1

CDR3 protein: CASSPLLNSPLHF
CDR3 DNA: TGTGCCAGCAGTCCCCTCCTTAATTCACCCCTCCACTTT
clone size: few
D gene: -
J gene: TRBJ1-6
V gene: TRBV12-3/TRBV12-4

CDR3 protein: CSSLADRVDEKLFF
CDR3 DNA: TGCAGCAGCTTGGCGGACAGGGTGGATGAAAAACTGTTTTTT
clone size: once
D gene: TRBD1
J gene: TRBJ1-4
V gene: TRBV5-1

CDR3 protein: CAISGFAIIGGYEAGANVLTF
CDR3 DNA: TGTGCCATCAGTGGTTTCGCCATTATCGGGGGTTATGAGGCTGGGGCCAACGTACTGACTTTC
clone size: -
D gene: -
J gene: TRBJ2-6
V gene: TRBV10-3

CDR3 protein: CASRSLRDSPSNQPQHF
CDR3 DNA: TGTGCCAGCAGGTCACTTAGGGACAGCCCAAGCAATCAGCCCCAGCATTTT
clone size: -
D gene: TRBD1
J gene: TRBJ1-5
V gene: TRBV6-1

CDR3 protein: CASSYSSIGGKYNEQFF
CDR3 DNA: TGTGCCAGCAGTTATTCGAGTATCGGAGGAAAGTACAATGAGCAGTTCTTC
clone size: -
D gene: -
J gene: TRBJ2-1
V gene: TRBV6-6

CDR3 protein: CSARGAGSGANVLTF
CDR3 DNA: TGCAGTGCTAGAGGCGCGGGCTCTGGGGCCAACGTCCTGACTTTC
clone size: -
D gene: -
J gene: TRBJ2-6
V gene: TRBV20-1

CDR3 protein: CASGSGTSYNEQFF
CDR3 DNA: TGTGCCAGCGGGAGCGGGACCTCCTACAATGAGCAGTTCTTC
clone size: -
D gene: TRBD2
J gene: TRBJ2-1
V gene: TRBV7-2

CDR3 protein: CSARGTGDSSYEQYF
CDR3 DNA: TGCAGTGCTAGAGGGACAGGGGACAGCTCCTACGAGCAGTACTTC
clone size: -
D gene: TRBD1
J gene: TRBJ2-7
V gene: TRBV20-1

CDR3 protein: CASNGGGDTIYF
CDR3 DNA: TGTGCCAGCAACGGGGGGGGAGACACCATATATTTT
clone size: -
D gene: -
J gene: TRBJ1-3
V gene: TRBV25-1

CDR3 protein: CASSEKRSGQPNYGYTF
CDR3 DNA: TGCGCCAGCAGCGAAAAACGGTCCGGTCAACCTAACTATGGCTACACCTTC
clone size: -
D gene: -
J gene: TRBJ1-2
V gene: TRBV5-1

CDR3 protein: CASSQGPSDEQFF
CDR3 DNA: TGCGCCAGCAGCCAAGGACCCAGCGATGAGCAGTTCTTC
clone size: -
D gene: -
J gene: TRBJ2-1
V gene: TRBV4-1